This TCR beta chain was sequenced during a study of T cell responses to AZD1222 COVID-19 vaccine. Notes on the study in general: Unmutated variant regions reportedly attract nearly half of all spike-specific TCRs. Elevations in Spike-specific TCR breadth and depth followed administration of two AZD1222 doses. White British ancestry dominated among donors, who included more females, and clonal diversity was possibly underestimated. Repertoire sampling occurred only after the peak T cell response.

Remarks on this clone: The antigen is not known.

Method: immunoSEQ multiplex PCR; TCRdb's copy keeps in-frame clones and lacks some. Found here are roughly 170,000 clones, around 88% of them singletons; the top ten hold less than 0.55%. Trimming removed 0 bases at V and 11 bases at J, with 20 bases between. CDR3 size: 16 residues. Germline loops: CDR1 SGHVS, CDR2 FNYEAQ. The sequence derives from an adult in good health. This chain uses TRBV7-6 with TRBJ1-5; D possibly corresponds to TRBD1 (6 bases). The sample in question was peripheral blood, obtained on day 0 of AZD1222 vaccination. The chain's CDR3 is CASSLATGQNLQSQHF. Here the CDR3 DNA reads TGTGCCAGCAGCTTAGCAACCGGACAGAACTTACAGTCCCAGCATTTT.